This T cell receptor (beta chain) was sequenced during a study of T cell changes during pregnancy in multiple sclerosis. The CDR3 loop spans 16 amino acids. Trimming shortened V by 1 base and J by 2 bases, and 13 bases separated the two germline ends. The germline V gene has CDR1 MNHNY and CDR2 SVGAGI (reference sequence). Only in-frame clones appear in the TCRdb table, and some are missing; sequencing was by immunoSEQ multiplex PCR. The data contain 100,000 or so clones, about 94% of them singletons. The clonotype comes from a female donor with multiple sclerosis, enrolled in a pregnancy study. The sequenced sample was peripheral blood, obtained in the third trimester of pregnancy. The chain carries TRBV6-6 and TRBJ2-3; tentative D call: TRBD1 (5 bases). CDR3 DNA sequence: TGTGCCAGCAGTTACTTGTGGCAGGGCACCACAGATACGCAGTATTTT. It translates to CASSYLWQGTTDTQYF.